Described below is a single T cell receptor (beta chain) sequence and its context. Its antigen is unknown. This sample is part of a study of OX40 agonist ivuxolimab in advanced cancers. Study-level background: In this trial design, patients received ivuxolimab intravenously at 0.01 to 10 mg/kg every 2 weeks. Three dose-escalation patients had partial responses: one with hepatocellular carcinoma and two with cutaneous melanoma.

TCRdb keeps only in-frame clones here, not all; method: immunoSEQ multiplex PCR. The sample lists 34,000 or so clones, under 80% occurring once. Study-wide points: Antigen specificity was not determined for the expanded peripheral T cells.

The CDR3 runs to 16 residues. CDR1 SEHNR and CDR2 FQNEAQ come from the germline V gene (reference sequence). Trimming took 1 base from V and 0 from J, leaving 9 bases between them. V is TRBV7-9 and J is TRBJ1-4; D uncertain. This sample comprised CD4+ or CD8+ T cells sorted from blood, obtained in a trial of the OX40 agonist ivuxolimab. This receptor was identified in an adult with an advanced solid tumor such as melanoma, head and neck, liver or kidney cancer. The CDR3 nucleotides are TGTGCCAGCAGCTTAGGGGGTGGGGCAACTAATGAAAAACTGTTTTTT. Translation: CASSLGGGATNEKLFF.